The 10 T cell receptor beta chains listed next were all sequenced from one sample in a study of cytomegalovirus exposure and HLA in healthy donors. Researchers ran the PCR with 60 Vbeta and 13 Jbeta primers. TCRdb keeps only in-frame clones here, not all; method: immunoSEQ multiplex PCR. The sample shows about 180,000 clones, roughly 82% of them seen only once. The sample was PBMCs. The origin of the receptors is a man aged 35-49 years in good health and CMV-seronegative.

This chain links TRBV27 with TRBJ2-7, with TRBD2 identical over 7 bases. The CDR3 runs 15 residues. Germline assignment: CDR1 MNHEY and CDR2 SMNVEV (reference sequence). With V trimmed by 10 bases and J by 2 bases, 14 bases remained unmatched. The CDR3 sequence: CATRDLVAGTYEQYF. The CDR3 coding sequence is TGTGCCACCCGAGATCTCGTAGCGGGCACCTACGAGCAGTACTTC.

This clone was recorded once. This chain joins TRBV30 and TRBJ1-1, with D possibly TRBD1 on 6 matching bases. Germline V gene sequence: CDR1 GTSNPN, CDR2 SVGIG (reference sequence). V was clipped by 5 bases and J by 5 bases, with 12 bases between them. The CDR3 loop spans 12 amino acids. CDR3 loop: CAWDPGETEAFF. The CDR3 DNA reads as TGTGCCTGGGACCCAGGGGAAACTGAAGCTTTCTTT.

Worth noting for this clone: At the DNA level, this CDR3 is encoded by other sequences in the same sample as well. The CDR3 DNA reads as TGTGCCAGCAGCTTAACACGGGACAGGCAAGAGACCCAGTACTTC. Translating it yields CASSLTRDRQETQYF. V usage is TRBV7-2 and J usage is TRBJ2-5, with 8 bases lining up with TRBD1. The CDR3 runs to 15 residues. The germline V gene has CDR1 SGHTA and CDR2 FQGNSA. With 2 bases clipped from V and 2 bases from J, the junction kept 4 bases outside the gene matches.

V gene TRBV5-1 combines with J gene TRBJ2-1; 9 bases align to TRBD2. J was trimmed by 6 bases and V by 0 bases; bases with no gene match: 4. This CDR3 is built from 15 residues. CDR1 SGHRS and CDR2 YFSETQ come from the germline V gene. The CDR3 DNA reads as TGCGCCAGCAGCTTGGAGGCGGGGGGGCGCAATGAGCAGTTCTTC. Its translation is CASSLEAGGRNEQFF.

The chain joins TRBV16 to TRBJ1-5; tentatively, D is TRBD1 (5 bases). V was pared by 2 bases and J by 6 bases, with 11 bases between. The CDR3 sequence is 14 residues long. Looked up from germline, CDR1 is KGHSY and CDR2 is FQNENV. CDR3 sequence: CASSQQGGTQPQHF. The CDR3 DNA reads TGTGCCAGCAGCCAACAGGGAGGAACTCAGCCCCAGCATTTT.

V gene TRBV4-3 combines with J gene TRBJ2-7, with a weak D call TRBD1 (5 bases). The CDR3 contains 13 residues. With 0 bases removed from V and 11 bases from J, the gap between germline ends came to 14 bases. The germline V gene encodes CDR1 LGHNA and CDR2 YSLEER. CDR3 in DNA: TGCGCCAGCAGCCAAGATCGGGTTGGGGCGGAGTACTTC. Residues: CASSQDRVGAEYF.

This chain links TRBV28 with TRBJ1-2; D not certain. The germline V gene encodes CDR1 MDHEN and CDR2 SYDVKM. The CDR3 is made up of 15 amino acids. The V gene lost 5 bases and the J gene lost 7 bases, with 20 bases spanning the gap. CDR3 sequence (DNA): TGTGCCAGCAGTCTCCTCGTCGTCCTTTACTTTGGCTACACCTTC. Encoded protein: CASSLLVVLYFGYTF.

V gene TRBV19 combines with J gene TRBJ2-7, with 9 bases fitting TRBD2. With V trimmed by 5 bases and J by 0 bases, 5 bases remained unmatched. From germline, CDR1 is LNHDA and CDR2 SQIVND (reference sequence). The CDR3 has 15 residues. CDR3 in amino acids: CASSSAGGSSYEQYF. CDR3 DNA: TGTGCCAGTAGTTCCGCGGGGGGGAGCTCCTACGAGCAGTACTTC. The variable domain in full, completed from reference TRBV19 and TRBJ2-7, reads DGGITQSPKYLFRKEGQNVTLSCEQNLNHDAMYWYRQDPGQGLRLIYYSQIVNDFQKGDIAEGYSVSREKKESFPLTVTSAQKNPTAFYLCASSSAGGSSYEQYFGPGTRLTVT.

As DNA, the CDR3 is TGTGCCAGCTCACTTCGGACAGCAGGGAGCTCTGGGGCCAACGTCCTGACTTTC. Translating gives CASSLRTAGSSGANVLTF. The V gene is TRBV18, the J gene TRBJ2-6, with a weak D call TRBD1 (6 bases). The germline V gene encodes CDR1 KGHSH and CDR2 LQKENI. The CDR3 is 18 amino acids. V shed 4 bases and J shed 0 bases, with 16 bases lying between them.

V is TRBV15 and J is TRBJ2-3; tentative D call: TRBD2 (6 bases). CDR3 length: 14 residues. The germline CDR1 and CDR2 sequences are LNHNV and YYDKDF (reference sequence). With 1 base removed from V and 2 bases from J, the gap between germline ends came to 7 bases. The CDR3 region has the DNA TGTGCCACCAGCAGAGTGCGGGACACAGATACGCAGTATTTT. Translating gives CATSRVRDTDTQYF.